Each of the 20 T cell receptor beta chains below was sequenced from the same sample in a study of early T cells in non-severe SARS-CoV-2 infection. TCRdb independently ran MiXCR on the 5' RACE reads; one entry per CDR3 protein. The data hold about 33,000 distinct CDR3 sequences, with more than 6% observed a single time. Sequencing was carried out using whole blood. The source is an adult who was a healthcare worker with PCR-confirmed SARS-CoV-2 infection or an uninfected control (not recorded which).

This clonotype was counted a few times. V and J are TRBV7-3 and TRBJ1-3; D is unclear. CDR1 is SGHTA, CDR2 FQGTGA, per germline. The CDR3 is made up of 15 amino acids. V dropped 5 bases and J dropped 6 bases, with 17 bases sitting between them. CDR3 nucleotide sequence: TGTGCCAGCAGCCCACCCGCAGAAGGTGTAAACACCATATATTTT. Translating gives CASSPPAEGVNTIYF.

The table lists this clonotype with many counts. J is TRBJ2-6 and V is TRBV6-1; 7 positions agree with TRBD2. The V gene's germline CDR1 is MNHNS and CDR2 SASEGT. The CDR3 is made up of 15 amino acids. V gave up 6 bases and J gave up 4 bases; unmatched junction bases: 6. The CDR3 protein is CASRGGAPGANVLTF. CDR3 bases: TGTGCCAGCAGGGGAGGGGCCCCGGGGGCCAACGTCCTGACTTTC.

A remark on this clonotype: The junction and the germline gene differ at one end; a read error may be behind it. This chain uses TRBV6-6 with TRBJ2-2; D is perhaps TRBD2 (5 bases). The CDR3 consists of 16 residues. Germline V gene lookup returns CDR1 MNHNY and CDR2 SVGAGI (reference sequence). CDR3 residues: CSSSPSRRTNTGELFF. The CDR3 DNA is TGTTCCAGCAGTCCCTCGCGGAGGACTAACACCGGGGAGCTGTTTTTT.

The chain carries TRBV7-6 and TRBJ2-7, with TRBD2 identical over 9 bases. The germline gives CDR1 SGHVS, CDR2 FNYEAQ. V shed 0 bases and J 3 bases; nucleotides not matched to a gene: 6. The CDR3 covers 16 residues. DNA for the CDR3: TGTGCCAGCAGCTTAGCGCCCATGACTAGCGGCTACGAGCAGTACTTC. Translated: CASSLAPMTSGYEQYF.

This clonotype has ten or more counts. The rearrangement uses TRBV11-3 and TRBJ2-5; 8 bases map to TRBD2. Germline CDR1 and CDR2: SGHNT and YENEEA. This CDR3 region has 13 residues. V shed 5 bases and J 5 bases; nucleotides not matched to a gene: 4. The CDR3 reads CASSQGLGETQYF. The DNA for the CDR3 is TGTGCCAGCAGCCAGGGACTAGGGGAGACCCAGTACTTC.

This clonotype appeared many times. The chain links TRBV3-1 to TRBJ2-5; perhaps TRBD2 as D (6 bases). The V end was cut by 4 bases, the J end by 3 bases, with 18 bases between. Germline CDR1 and CDR2: LGHDT and YNNKEL (reference sequence). This CDR3 has 16 residues. The chain's CDR3 is CASSRYSAGTKETQYF. CDR3 coding DNA: TGTGCCAGCAGCCGATACTCAGCGGGCACAAAAGAGACCCAGTACTTC.

This clonotype appeared many times. V gene TRBV12-3 or TRBV12-4 combines with J gene TRBJ1-2, with D perhaps TRBD1 (6 bases). V was pared by 8 bases and J by 7 bases, with 11 bases between. This CDR3 contains 11 residues. The CDR3 bases are TGTGCCAGCGCGAAAGGGGGTGGCTACACCTTC. It specifies CASAKGGGYTF.

This chain joins TRBV7-9 and TRBJ1-1; no firm D call. Germline-derived CDR1 and CDR2 are SEHNR and FQNEAQ (reference sequence). The CDR3 has 12 amino acids. V was trimmed by 6 bases and J by 3 bases, leaving 8 bases between them. The CDR3: CASRDVYTEAFF. In nucleotides, the CDR3 is TGTGCCAGCAGGGATGTCTACACTGAAGCTTTCTTT.

The gene calls are TRBV6-5 and TRBJ1-4; D is uncertain. Trimming took 10 bases from V and 4 from J, leaving 10 bases between them. The germline gives CDR1 MNHEY, CDR2 SVGAGI. This CDR3 comprises 12 residues. CDR3 loop: CATSRGNEKLFF. For the CDR3, the DNA is TGTGCCACCTCTCGCGGTAATGAAAAACTGTTTTTT.

This rearrangement joins TRBV6-1 to TRBJ1-1; the D is unclear. CDR1 and CDR2 (germline): MNHNS, SASEGT. CDR3 length: 14 residues. The V gene lost 10 bases and the J gene lost 0 bases, with 15 bases spanning the gap. In DNA, the CDR3 is TGTGCCATTTATGCCGGGGTCGTGAACACTGAAGCTTTCTTT. Its protein is CAIYAGVVNTEAFF.

The chain links TRBV25-1 to TRBJ1-2, with 9 bases that match TRBD1. This CDR3 spans 15 amino acids. CDR1 is MGHDK, CDR2 SYGVNS, per germline. Trimming took 1 base from V and 2 from J; bases not matched to a gene: 2. The CDR3 sequence: CASSESGQGNYGYTF. For the CDR3, the DNA is TGTGCCAGCAGTGAATCGGGACAGGGAAACTATGGCTACACCTTC.

The genes are TRBV2 and TRBJ1-4; 8 bases align to TRBD1. CDR1 and CDR2 from the germline V gene are SNHLY and FYNNEI. Trimming cost V 4 bases and J 6 bases; bases outside gene matches: 4. The CDR3 has 14 residues. Here the CDR3 reads CASSGDRPHEKLFF. The DNA of the CDR3 is TGTGCCAGCAGTGGGGACAGGCCGCATGAAAAACTGTTTTTT.

The genes are TRBV20-1 and TRBJ1-1; 7 bases match TRBD1. Trimming cost V 7 bases and J 5 bases; bases outside gene matches: 7. Looked up from germline, CDR1 is DFQATT and CDR2 is SNEGSKA (reference sequence). The CDR3 length is 12 residues. CDR3 nucleotides: TGCAGTGTTGACAGGGCAGTAACTGAAGCTTTCTTT. Translation: CSVDRAVTEAFF.

This clonotype was recorded many times. The chain uses TRBV9 and TRBJ1-1, with D perhaps TRBD1 (5 bases). The CDR3 has 13 amino acids. CDR1 and CDR2 (germline): SGDLS, YYNGEE. Trimming cost V 2 bases and J 2 bases, with 7 bases left between them. The CDR3 DNA sequence: TGTGCCAGCAGCGTGACAGACAACACTGAAGCTTTCTTT. Amino acids: CASSVTDNTEAFF.

This clonotype was counted ten times or more. J is TRBJ1-1 and V is TRBV12-3 or TRBV12-4; possible D gene TRBD1, 5 bases. The CDR3 has 13 residues. Trimming stripped 3 bases from V and 4 bases from J, with 9 bases between. The CDR3 region is CASSFWGGTEAFF. Here the CDR3 DNA reads TGTGCCAGCAGTTTTTGGGGGGGCACTGAAGCTTTCTTT.

There are many counts of this clonotype. V and J are TRBV19 and TRBJ2-3; TRBD2 is a possible D gene (5 bases). Trimming pared 8 bases from V and 1 base from J, leaving 16 bases between. Germline V gives CDR1 LNHDA, CDR2 SQIVND (reference sequence). The CDR3 is made up of 15 amino acids. CDR3 amino acids: CASRRGDFRTDTQYF. The CDR3 DNA reads as TGTGCCAGTCGACGGGGTGATTTTCGCACAGATACGCAGTATTTT. Full variable domain (outside the CDR3, taken from reference TRBV19 and TRBJ2-3): DGGITQSPKYLFRKEGQNVTLSCEQNLNHDAMYWYRQDPGQGLRLIYYSQIVNDFQKGDIAEGYSVSREKKESFPLTVTSAQKNPTAFYLCASRRGDFRTDTQYFGPGTRLTVL.

This clonotype showed up many times. The gene calls are TRBV3-1 and TRBJ1-1; no definite D call. V was pared by 4 bases and J by 1 base, with 16 bases between. This CDR3 region has 16 residues. CDR1 is LGHDT, CDR2 YNNKEL, per germline (reference sequence). CDR3 nucleotide sequence: TGTGCCAGCAGCCGTCCCGGTGTGGAGGCGAACACTGAAGCTTTCTTT. Translated: CASSRPGVEANTEAFF.

Many counts were recorded for this clonotype. This chain connects TRBV20-1 to TRBJ1-1; a weak D match, TRBD1 (6 bases). CDR1 and CDR2 from the germline V gene are DFQATT and SNEGSKA (reference sequence). The CDR3 has 14 residues. Trimming left V 1 base short and J 7 bases short, with 16 bases between. The CDR3 region has the DNA TGCAGTGCTAGAGTTAGGGGGAACCGAATTGAAGCTTTCTTT. It is translated as CSARVRGNRIEAFF.

This sequence joins TRBV20-1 and TRBJ2-7, with a weak D call TRBD2 (5 bases). Germline loops: CDR1 DFQATT, CDR2 SNEGSKA (reference sequence). Trimming left V 0 bases short and J 4 bases short, with 13 bases between. This CDR3 is 14 amino acids long. The CDR3 DNA follows: TGCAGTGCTAGAGATTGGAGGAATTTATACGAGCAGTACTTC. It encodes CSARDWRNLYEQYF.

The chain employs TRBV28 and TRBJ1-4, with 8 bases identical to TRBD1. V lost 5 bases, J lost 5 bases, and 4 bases stayed unmatched. This CDR3 spans 14 amino acids. Germline V gives CDR1 MDHEN, CDR2 SYDVKM. The CDR3 coding sequence is TGTGCCAGCAGTCCGGGACAGGTGAATGAAAAACTGTTTTTT. Amino acid sequence: CASSPGQVNEKLFF.